These 32 T cell receptor beta chains were sequenced from one sample in a study of blood T cell repertoires in COVID-19. Data came from immunoSEQ multiplex PCR; TCRdb stores just in-frame clones and leaves some out. The sample includes under 200,000 clones, about four fifths of them seen just once. Sequencing was carried out using peripheral blood. These receptors were collected from a man between 65 and 85 years old with active or convalescent COVID-19.

The chain joins TRBV28 to TRBJ1-6; D gene unclear. CDR3 length: 13 residues. Germline CDR1 reads MDHEN; CDR2 reads SYDVKM. V was trimmed by 7 bases and J by 4 bases, leaving 8 bases between them. This chain's CDR3 is CASTRGYNSPLHF. CDR3 coding DNA: TGTGCCAGCACCCGCGGGTATAATTCACCCCTCCACTTT.

This chain links TRBV5-5 with TRBJ2-7, with D possibly TRBD2 on 6 matching bases. The V and J ends lost 3 bases and 0 bases respectively, with 13 bases between them. CDR3 length equals 15 residues. Germline assignment: CDR1 SGHKS and CDR2 YYEKEE (reference sequence). CDR3 nucleotide sequence: TGTGCCAGCAGCTATCGACTAGGGAGCTCCTACGAGCAGTACTTC. Translation: CASSYRLGSSYEQYF.

The chain has TRBV7-9 and TRBJ2-7, with 7 bases lining up with TRBD2. The length of the CDR3 is 15 residues. In germline, CDR1 is SEHNR, CDR2 FQNEAQ (reference sequence). V lost 5 bases to trimming and J lost 0 bases; unmatched junction nucleotides: 7. The CDR3 loop is CASSRDRTSSYEQYF. The CDR3 DNA reads TGTGCCAGCAGCCGAGATAGGACTAGCTCCTACGAGCAGTACTTC.

The gene calls are TRBV5-1 and TRBJ2-7, with 9 positions matching TRBD2. V gave up 4 bases and J gave up 5 bases; unmatched junction bases: 10. This CDR3 is built from 15 residues. Looked up from germline, CDR1 is SGHRS and CDR2 is YFSETQ. The CDR3 sequence is CASSPRAGGTDEQYF. The CDR3 DNA reads TGCGCCAGCAGCCCACGAGCGGGAGGAACGGACGAGCAGTACTTC.

Details on this clone: The sample contains more than one DNA sequence encoding this CDR3. This CDR3 reads CASSLEGSTDTQYF. The CDR3, as DNA: TGTGCCAGCAGCTTGGAGGGGAGTACAGATACGCAGTATTTT. V and J are TRBV7-9 and TRBJ2-3, with D perhaps matching TRBD2 (6 bases). This CDR3 is built from 14 residues. The germline V and J ends were trimmed by 3 bases and 3 bases, with 10 bases remaining between them. Germline V gene data show CDR1 as SEHNR and CDR2 as FQNEAQ (reference sequence).

This clone occurred a few times. The chain combines TRBV5-4 with TRBJ1-1; 7 bases map to TRBD1. This CDR3 contains 18 residues. Germline values: CDR1 SGHNT, CDR2 YYREEE (reference sequence). V dropped 4 bases and J dropped 0; count of bases not matched to a gene: 15. The CDR3 here is CASSPDPPGQSMNTEAFF. CDR3 nucleotide sequence: TGTGCCAGCAGCCCTGACCCACCGGGACAGAGCATGAACACTGAAGCTTTCTTT.

This clone was found once. The chain links TRBV7-9 to TRBJ1-2; the match to TRBD1 covers 7 bases. J was trimmed by 11 bases and V by 4 bases; bases with no gene match: 16. The CDR3 has 15 amino acids. Germline assignment: CDR1 SEHNR and CDR2 FQNEAQ (reference sequence). In DNA, the CDR3 is TGTGCCAGCAGCTCTTCCGAGAGGGGGCGCGCCCTTTACACCTTC. Its translation: CASSSSERGRALYTF.

The rearrangement links TRBV4-2 to TRBJ1-4, with 11 bases aligning to TRBD1. Germline CDR1 reads LGHNA; CDR2 reads YNFKEQ. The CDR3 has 14 amino acids. The junction had 2 bases not matched to a gene; V was cut back by 4 bases and J by 7 bases. The DNA of the CDR3 is TGTGCCAGCAGCCCGGGACAGGGGGGTGAAAAACTGTTTTTT. Translation gives CASSPGQGGEKLFF.

The chain combines TRBV5-1 with TRBJ1-1; 7 bases are shared with TRBD1. The CDR3 loop spans 14 amino acids. Germline V gene lookup returns CDR1 SGHRS and CDR2 YFSETQ. The J segment lost 2 bases and the V segment lost 4 bases, leaving 5 bases of the junction unmatched. CDR3 bases: TGCGCCAGCAGCACGGGACAGACCAACACTGAAGCTTTCTTT. This codes for CASSTGQTNTEAFF. Drawing the rest from reference TRBV5-1 and TRBJ1-1, the complete variable domain is KAGVTQTPRYLIKTRGQQVTLSCSPISGHRSVSWYQQTPGQGLQFLFEYFSETQRNKGNFPGRFSGRQFSNSRSEMNVSTLELGDSALYLCASSTGQTNTEAFFGQGTRLTVV.

A note on this clone: At one of its ends the junction is not consistent with the germline gene, which may arise from a read error. J is TRBJ2-1 and V is TRBV6-5; TRBD2 might be the D (6 bases). This CDR3 contains 14 residues. Germline lookup yields CDR1 MNHEY and CDR2 SVGAGI. The CDR3 protein is CASTRGLSSNEQFF. The CDR3 coding sequence is TGTGCCAGCACAAGAGGACTATCCTCCAATGAGCAGTTCTTC.

The chain joins TRBV10-3 to TRBJ1-4; D gene uncertain. The CDR3 has 12 amino acids. Germline V gives CDR1 ENHRY, CDR2 SYGVKD. Trimming left V 8 bases short and J 3 bases short, with 7 bases between. The CDR3 here is CAIGLSNEKLFF. As DNA, the CDR3 is TGTGCCATCGGACTATCTAATGAAAAACTGTTTTTT.

The J gene is TRBJ2-7, the V gene TRBV21-1; whether TRBD2, the table's D call, matches the DNA was not checked. TRBV21-1 is described as a pseudogene. This CDR3 is built from 16 residues. The CDR3 DNA reads as TGTGCCAGCAGCATGGGGACTAGCGGGAGGGCCAACGAGCAGTACTTC. This gives the protein CASSMGTSGRANEQYF.

The rearrangement links TRBV7-3 to TRBJ2-7; D is unresolved. The germline V and J ends were trimmed by 4 bases and 2 bases, with 3 bases remaining between them. Germline V gene lookup returns CDR1 SGHTA and CDR2 FQGTGA. CDR3 length: 11 amino acids. The DNA for the CDR3 is TGTGCCAGCAGCTCTACCTACGAGCAGTACTTC. It encodes CASSSTYEQYF.

J is TRBJ1-5 and V is TRBV4-2, with D possibly being TRBD1 (6 bases). V was clipped by 0 bases and J by 5 bases, with 17 bases between them. There are 17 residues in the CDR3. Germline values: CDR1 LGHNA, CDR2 YNFKEQ. The CDR3 DNA reads as TGTGCCAGCAGCCAAGATCACGGGGGGCAGAGTGATCAGCCCCAGCATTTT. It yields the protein CASSQDHGGQSDQPQHF.

The chain is built from TRBV6-5 and TRBJ2-5; 10 nucleotides align to TRBD1. This CDR3 is built from 14 residues. CDR1 is MNHEY, CDR2 SVGAGI, per germline. The J segment lost 6 bases and the V segment lost 5 bases, leaving 6 bases of the junction unmatched. DNA of the CDR3: TGTGCCAGCAGTATCGGACAGGGGGTCAAGACCCAGTACTTC. This sequence encodes CASSIGQGVKTQYF.

The CDR3 DNA is TGTGCCACCAGCAGAGATCCTAGGACAGCCTATGGCTACACCTTC. This gives the protein CATSRDPRTAYGYTF. The chain combines TRBV15 with TRBJ1-2; D possibly corresponds to TRBD1 (6 bases). V gave up 0 bases and J gave up 4 bases, with 12 bases separating them. The CDR3 is made up of 15 amino acids. Germline V gene lookup returns CDR1 LNHNV and CDR2 YYDKDF (reference sequence).

The CDR3 loop is CASSQIVGELFF. Here the CDR3 DNA reads TGCGCCAGCAGCCAAATCGTCGGGGAACTGTTTTTT. This sequence joins TRBV4-3 and TRBJ1-4; D is ambiguous. Germline V gives CDR1 LGHNA, CDR2 YSLEER. The CDR3 is 12 amino acids. V was trimmed by 2 bases and J by 12 bases, leaving 10 bases between them.

This sequence joins TRBV7-2 and TRBJ1-5; weak D call: TRBD1 (6 bases). This CDR3 is built from 15 residues. V lost 6 bases and J lost 6, with 18 bases in between. From germline, CDR1 is SGHTA and CDR2 FQGNSA. CDR3 loop: CASSSQGVGGQPQHF. CDR3 sequence (DNA): TGTGCCAGCAGTTCACAGGGAGTAGGTGGTCAGCCCCAGCATTTT.

This sequence joins TRBV18 and TRBJ1-5; D is perhaps TRBD1 (6 bases). The germline V gene has CDR1 KGHSH and CDR2 LQKENI. V lost 6 bases to trimming and J lost 5 bases, with 14 bases between them. The CDR3 loop spans 14 amino acids. The CDR3 DNA reads as TGTGCCAGCTCGACAACAGGGAGGGATCAGCCCCAGCATTTT. Protein: CASSTTGRDQPQHF.

The J gene is TRBJ2-7, the V gene TRBV4-1; 7 bases are a match to TRBD1. The junction had 9 bases not matched to a gene; V was cut back by 1 base and J by 0 bases. Germline V CDR1 and CDR2: MGHRA, YSYEKL. The CDR3 has 17 residues. The CDR3 here is CASSQVHGTATSYEQYF. In nucleotides, the CDR3 is TGCGCCAGCAGCCAAGTGCATGGGACAGCCACCTCCTACGAGCAGTACTTC.

The chain uses TRBV7-2 and TRBJ2-3; 9 nucleotides match TRBD2. Germline loops: CDR1 SGHTA, CDR2 FQGNSA. Trimming at V came to 2 bases and at J to 6 bases, leaving 15 bases not matched to a gene. This CDR3 comprises 18 residues. The CDR3 spells CASSLKGPRRGGHDTQYF. For the CDR3, the DNA is TGTGCCAGCAGCTTAAAAGGGCCCCGGCGGGGGGGCCACGATACGCAGTATTTT.

This clone was seen only a few times. This sequence joins TRBV12-3 or TRBV12-4 and TRBJ2-5; D is perhaps TRBD1 (6 bases). Trimming took off 3 bases at V and 7 bases at J, with 6 bases between the two ends. This CDR3 is 11 amino acids long. CDR3 residues: CASSFRGTQYF. CDR3 nucleotides: TGTGCCAGCAGTTTCAGGGGGACCCAGTACTTC.

This rearrangement joins TRBV30 to TRBJ2-7, with TRBD2 matching 9 bases. The germline V gene encodes CDR1 GTSNPN and CDR2 SVGIG (reference sequence). Germline trimming cut 2 bases from V and 2 bases from J; bases unmatched to any gene: 7. The CDR3 length is 15 residues. This chain's CDR3 is CAWSTLAGQAYEQYF. The CDR3 nucleotides are TGTGCCTGGAGTACACTAGCGGGCCAGGCCTACGAGCAGTACTTC. Supplemented by reference TRBV30 and TRBJ2-7, the full variable domain reads SQTIHQWPATLVQPVGSPLSLECTVEGTSNPNLYWYRQAAGRGLQLLFYSVGIGQISSEVPQNLSASRPQDRQFILSSKKLLLSDSGFYLCAWSTLAGQAYEQYFGPGTRLTVT.

V is TRBV3-1 (or the pseudogene TRBV3-2) and J is TRBJ1-2; D is ambiguous. V dropped 2 bases and J dropped 4 bases, with 8 bases sitting between them. The CDR3 contains 13 residues. Germline lookup yields CDR1 LGHDT and CDR2 YNNKEL (reference sequence). The CDR3: CASSQREPYGYTF. Written as DNA, the CDR3 is TGTGCCAGCAGCCAACGGGAACCCTATGGCTACACCTTC.

The chain employs TRBV6-1 and TRBJ1-5, with D possibly being TRBD1 (5 bases). The germline V gene encodes CDR1 MNHNS and CDR2 SASEGT. The CDR3 has 17 amino acids. Trimming removed 4 bases from V and 2 bases from J, with 18 bases in between. The CDR3 region is CASSASPGALGNQPQHF. CDR3 in DNA: TGTGCCAGCAGTGCCTCCCCTGGGGCGCTGGGCAATCAGCCCCAGCATTTT.

The gene calls are TRBV30 and TRBJ2-7; 7 bases are shared with TRBD2. With 5 bases clipped from V and 4 bases from J, the junction kept 5 bases outside the gene matches. CDR3 size: 12 residues. CDR1 is GTSNPN and CDR2 is SVGIG in the germline V gene (reference sequence). CDR3 residues: CAWGRVRYEQYF. In DNA, the CDR3 is TGTGCCTGGGGGAGGGTTCGATACGAGCAGTACTTC.

The chain couples TRBV5-5 to TRBJ1-6, with D possibly matching TRBD1 (5 bases). The germline CDR1 and CDR2 sequences are SGHKS and YYEKEE (reference sequence). The CDR3 extends over 14 amino acids. Deletions cut 7 bases from V and 5 bases from J, with 13 bases between. In nucleotides, the CDR3 is TGTGCCAGCGGGGCCCTGCCTAATAATTCACCCCTCCACTTT. Amino acids: CASGALPNNSPLHF.

This chain uses TRBV10-2 with TRBJ1-2, with TRBD1 matching over 7 bases. The germline V gene encodes CDR1 WSHSY and CDR2 SAAADI. V lost 6 bases to trimming and J lost 0 bases; unmatched junction nucleotides: 4. CDR3 size: 14 residues. The CDR3 is CASRTGTANYGYTF. CDR3 bases: TGCGCCAGCAGAACCGGGACAGCTAACTATGGCTACACCTTC.

In its sample, this clone was seen a few times. This rearrangement joins TRBV15 to TRBJ2-7, with D perhaps TRBD1 (6 bases). The CDR3 covers 17 residues. Germline-derived CDR1 and CDR2 are LNHNV and YYDKDF (reference sequence). Between the trimmed V and J ends, which lost 0 bases and 5 bases, there was a span of 20 bases. The CDR3 region has the DNA TGTGCCACCAGCAGAGATTCAGGGACGGCCTCAGGGGACGAGCAGTACTTC. Translated, it gives CATSRDSGTASGDEQYF.

The chain combines TRBV11-3 with TRBJ2-2; a weak D match, TRBD2 (6 bases). Germline V gene sequence: CDR1 SGHNT, CDR2 YENEEA. CDR3 size: 13 residues. V was trimmed by 4 bases and J by 5 bases, leaving 8 bases between them. The CDR3 DNA is TGTGCCAGCAGCTCGGGGGTAACCGGGGAGCTGTTTTTT. It specifies CASSSGVTGELFF. Full variable domain (remainder filled in from reference TRBV11-3 and TRBJ2-2): EAGVVQSPRYKIIEKKQPVAFWCNPISGHNTLYWYLQNLGQGPELLIRYENEEAVDDSQLPKDRFSAERLKGVDSTLKIQPAELGDSAVYLCASSSGVTGELFFGEGSRLTVL.

This chain joins TRBV7-9 and TRBJ1-2; a weak D match, TRBD1 (5 bases). The CDR3 is made up of 15 amino acids. Germline lookup yields CDR1 SEHNR and CDR2 FQNEAQ (reference sequence). V was pared by 5 bases and J by 6 bases, with 19 bases between. The CDR3 here is CASSPYHGGEHGYTF. The CDR3 coding sequence is TGTGCCAGCAGCCCATACCACGGGGGGGAACATGGCTACACCTTC.

The CDR3 region is CASSPAGLAEQFF. The CDR3 bases are TGTGCCAGCTCACCAGCTGGACTAGCGGAGCAGTTCTTC. This chain links TRBV18 with TRBJ2-1, with 9 bases that match TRBD2. This CDR3 contains 13 residues. The trim removed 2 bases at V and 10 bases at J, leaving 3 bases unmatched. Germline V gene lookup returns CDR1 KGHSH and CDR2 LQKENI.